This T cell receptor (beta chain) was sequenced for a study of control samples from healthy donors and cancer patients. Trimming pared 7 bases from V and 2 bases from J, leaving 17 bases between. Germline V lookup: CDR1 SGHRS, CDR2 YFSETQ. The CDR3 totals 15 residues. TCRdb's table, derived via immunoSEQ multiplex PCR, lists solely in-frame clones and lacks some. The repertoire holds 150,000 to 200,000 clones, with 88% as singletons. This receptor was identified in a man between 18 and 29 years old in good health. Sequenced material: blood. The V gene is TRBV5-1, the J gene TRBJ2-3; a possible D gene is TRBD1 (7 bases). The CDR3 reads CASGQPGGSTDTQYF. The CDR3 nucleotides read TGCGCCAGCGGTCAACCAGGGGGGTCCACAGATACGCAGTATTTT.